This T cell receptor beta chain was profiled in a study of long-term antiretroviral therapy in people with HIV. Across the study: Samples from the earliest time points predate the 2015 immediate-ART recommendation by about a decade.

The immunoSEQ assay was v3.0, run at survey level. What sequencing targeted per sample was roughly 40,000-50,000 T-cell genomes. Repertoires were generated with immunoSEQ multiplex PCR, while TCRdb's copy carries only in-frame clones and drops some. The sample records 30,000 to 40,000 clones, 79% being singletons. Every one of the participants with HIV received treatment in the United States. Broader study findings: All blood samples came from the years 2004 to 2017, possibly under older ART regimens.

Remarks on this clone: What it binds is not known.

The input for sequencing was unsorted PBMCs, taken 1.9 years after starting antiretroviral therapy. The source of this sequence is a young man with HIV.

The CDR3 DNA follows: TGTGCCAGCAGCTTGGGAGACAGATTTTTCTATGGCTACACCTTC. Residues: CASSLGDRFFYGYTF. The J gene is TRBJ1-2, the V gene TRBV5-6; D is possibly TRBD1 (5 bases). Germline assignment: CDR1 SGHDT and CDR2 YYEEEE. The CDR3 length is 15 residues. Trimming took 0 bases from V and 4 from J, leaving 13 bases between them.